This T cell receptor beta chain was sequenced during a study of PD-1 blockade in classical Hodgkin lymphoma. The germline V gene has CDR1 KGHSH and CDR2 LQKENI. CDR3 size: 12 residues. About this clone: An end of the junction differs from the germline gene, which may be a read error. The same CDR3 arises from other DNA sequences in this sample as well.

Sequencing used immunoSEQ multiplex PCR; TCRdb keeps in-frame clones, though not all of them. Of about 100,000 clones listed, about 89% are singletons. Each of the patients experienced relapse following autologous stem cell transplantation, and their brentuximab vedotin exposure differed. The chain couples TRBV18 to TRBJ2-7, with D possibly matching TRBD1 (5 bases). This clonotype was obtained from a human donor with classical Hodgkin lymphoma. This specimen was peripheral blood mononuclear cells (PBMCs), taken before the second cycle of nivolumab. CDR3 region: CASSPQAYEQYF. DNA for the CDR3: TGTGCCAGCTCTCCACAGGCCTACGAGCAGTACTTC.